This TCR beta chain was retrieved from a study of cytomegalovirus exposure and HLA in healthy donors. Regarding the study as a whole: TCR beta chain V- and J-gene trimming was linked, in a later analysis, to a missense variant in DCLRE1C. Being productive about 87% or about 30% of the time was typical of most TCR beta V segments in an earlier analysis. Immune exposure information available was restricted to CMV serostatus. Judged likely to be a sequencing artifact was a cluster of highly shared sequence variants.

In its sample, this clone was seen a few times. The target antigen is unknown. Per the germline V gene, CDR1 is SGHRS and CDR2 is YFSETQ. The CDR3 has 15 amino acids. V was trimmed by 0 bases and J by 4 bases, leaving 11 bases between them. 13 Jbeta primers and 60 Vbeta primers were used for the PCR. This table comes from immunoSEQ multiplex PCR, and its TCRdb copy is limited to in-frame clones, with some not included. In the table there are roughly 190,000 clones, approximately 67% of which are singletons. This chain joins TRBV5-1 and TRBJ2-1; D uncertain. This TCR derives from a man in his forties in good health and CMV-seronegative. Input material: PBMCs. CDR3 region: CASSLEQSRYNEQFF. Here the CDR3 DNA reads TGCGCCAGCAGCTTGGAACAGAGTAGATACAATGAGCAGTTCTTC.